Following are 30 T cell receptor beta chains from one sample sequenced in a study of blood T cell repertoires in COVID-19. Assay used: immunoSEQ multiplex PCR; TCRdb lists only in-frame clones, some missing. Of over 100,000 clones in the sample, about 85% were seen once. The specimen sequenced was peripheral blood. The receptors originated from an elderly man with acute or convalescent COVID-19.

The sample holds one count of this clone. J is TRBJ2-2 and V is TRBV7-2, with 10 bases fitting TRBD2. The CDR3 contains 17 residues. Trimming removed 0 bases from V and 7 bases from J; junction bases left unmatched: 8. In germline, CDR1 is SGHTA, CDR2 FQGNSA. The CDR3 region is CASSLAASGRVGGELFF. DNA of the CDR3: TGTGCCAGCAGCTTAGCGGCTAGCGGGAGAGTAGGCGGGGAGCTGTTTTTT.

V is TRBV6-5 and J is TRBJ1-5; 7 bases fit TRBD1. The CDR3 spans 13 residues. Germline V lookup: CDR1 MNHEY, CDR2 SVGAGI. Trimming removed 4 bases from V and 5 bases from J; junction bases left unmatched: 2. The CDR3 bases are TGTGCCAGCAGTTGGACAGGTGATCAGCCCCAGCATTTT. Its protein product is CASSWTGDQPQHF.

This chain connects TRBV28 to TRBJ1-6; the D gene is possibly TRBD1 (6 bases). Per the germline V gene, CDR1 is MDHEN and CDR2 is SYDVKM. This CDR3 comprises 16 residues. V lost 2 bases, J lost 4 bases, and 12 bases lay in between. CDR3 sequence: CASSLPGVEYNSPLHF. Here the CDR3 DNA reads TGTGCCAGCAGTTTACCAGGGGTCGAATATAATTCACCCCTCCACTTT.

This clone was picked up one time. The gene calls are TRBV28 and TRBJ2-4, with 8 bases identical to TRBD2. CDR1 and CDR2 from the germline V gene are MDHEN and SYDVKM. CDR3 length: 16 residues. V dropped 7 bases and J dropped 3; count of bases not matched to a gene: 11. The CDR3 nucleotides are TGTGCCAGCACGGGAAGCGGGGGAGTGGGCAAAAACATTCAGTACTTC. As protein: CASTGSGGVGKNIQYF.

J is TRBJ1-2 and V is TRBV10-3; D gene unclear. Germline CDR1 ENHRY, CDR2 SYGVKD. Deletions cut 2 bases from V and 0 bases from J, with 13 bases between. The CDR3 runs 16 residues. The CDR3 DNA is TGTGCCATCAGTGAGCCTAGACTCGGGTCTAACTATGGCTACACCTTC. This gives the protein CAISEPRLGSNYGYTF.

This chain uses TRBV5-4 with TRBJ2-1; D is perhaps TRBD1 (5 bases). V was shortened by 0 bases and J by 0 bases, with 7 bases between the two germline ends. The V gene's germline CDR1 is SGHNT and CDR2 YYREEE (reference sequence). CDR3 size: 15 residues. DNA for the CDR3: TGTGCCAGCAGCTTGGGAACAGGCTCCTACAATGAGCAGTTCTTC. Translated: CASSLGTGSYNEQFF.

The CDR3 loop reads CASTDRGRRTEAFF. The CDR3 coding sequence is TGTGCCAGTACCGACAGGGGGCGGAGGACTGAAGCTTTCTTT. The V and J genes are TRBV19 and TRBJ1-1; TRBD1 agrees at 10 bases. The germline V gene has CDR1 LNHDA and CDR2 SQIVND (reference sequence). This CDR3 comprises 14 residues. The V gene end was trimmed by 7 bases and the J gene end by 5 bases; junction bases not matched to a gene: 7.

Here the CDR3 reads CASSMGQGNGYEQYF. The CDR3, as DNA: TGTGCCAGTAGTATGGGACAGGGGAACGGGTACGAGCAGTACTTC. V is TRBV19 and J is TRBJ2-7; the match to TRBD1 covers 10 bases. Germline lookup yields CDR1 LNHDA and CDR2 SQIVND (reference sequence). V lost 3 bases, J lost 4 bases, and 6 bases stayed unmatched. The CDR3 sequence is 15 residues long.

The rearrangement uses TRBV3-1 (or the pseudogene TRBV3-2) and TRBJ1-6; a weak D match, TRBD1 (5 bases). Germline V gives CDR1 LGHDT, CDR2 YNNKEL (reference sequence). The V and J ends lost 1 base and 7 bases respectively, with 8 bases between them. The CDR3 length is 14 residues. The CDR3 sequence is CASSQVGLNSPLHF. In DNA form, the CDR3 reads TGTGCCAGCAGCCAAGTGGGACTGAATTCACCCCTCCACTTT.

The V call is TRBV10-3, the J call TRBJ2-3, with D possibly being TRBD2 (7 bases). V lost 4 bases, J lost 2 bases, and 19 bases lay in between. This CDR3 comprises 17 residues. Germline V gives CDR1 ENHRY, CDR2 SYGVKD. In DNA form, the CDR3 reads TGTGCCATCAGTGTCAACCGCGGGGGCCTCATCACAGATACGCAGTATTTT. It encodes CAISVNRGGLITDTQYF.

The sample holds one count of this clone. The chain links TRBV6-5 to TRBJ2-3; the match to TRBD1 covers 9 bases. The trim removed 5 bases at V and 6 bases at J, leaving 9 bases unmatched. The CDR3 has 15 amino acids. Germline-derived CDR1 and CDR2 are MNHEY and SVGAGI. As DNA, the CDR3 is TGTGCCAGCAGTAGATTGGGGGACAGGGCCGATACGCAGTATTTT. Translated: CASSRLGDRADTQYF.

In its sample, this clone was seen once. V usage is TRBV7-3 and J usage is TRBJ2-5, with D possibly matching TRBD2 (8 bases). This CDR3 has 17 amino acids. CDR1 is SGHTA and CDR2 is FQGTGA in the germline V gene. The V end was cut by 5 bases, the J end by 5 bases, with 24 bases between. As DNA, the CDR3 is TGTGCCAGCAGCCCAGGGGGGGGAGCGGGAGATAGGGAGACCCAGTACTTC. Translated, it gives CASSPGGGAGDRETQYF.

V is TRBV13 and J is TRBJ2-1; 9 bases are a match to TRBD2. The CDR3 has 16 amino acids. Germline CDR1 and CDR2: PRHDT and FYEKMQ (reference sequence). Germline trimming cut 1 base from V and 8 bases from J; bases unmatched to any gene: 9. CDR3 sequence reads: CASSLEGGGVNYEQFF. Written as DNA, the CDR3 is TGTGCCAGCAGCTTAGAAGGCGGGGGGGTTAATTATGAGCAGTTCTTC. The entire variable domain, with the rest obtained from reference TRBV13 and TRBJ2-1, is as follows: AAGVIQSPRHLIKEKRETATLKCYPIPRHDTVYWYQQGPGQDPQFLISFYEKMQSDKGSIPDRFSAQQFSDYHSELNMSSLELGDSALYFCASSLEGGGVNYEQFFGPGTRLTVL.

The chain couples TRBV5-8 to TRBJ1-6; 9 bases fit TRBD1. The CDR3 covers 14 residues. From germline, CDR1 is SGHTS and CDR2 YDEGEE. V dropped 4 bases and J dropped 7; count of bases not matched to a gene: 3. The chain's CDR3 is CASSPGQGNSPLHF. CDR3 nucleotide sequence: TGTGCCAGCAGCCCGGGACAGGGAAATTCACCCCTCCACTTT.

This chain links TRBV19 with TRBJ1-1; D is possibly TRBD1 (6 bases). In germline, CDR1 is LNHDA, CDR2 SQIVND (reference sequence). V was clipped by 1 base and J by 4 bases, with 19 bases between them. The CDR3 contains 17 residues. The CDR3 DNA follows: TGTGCCAGTAGTATAGGGCTCCGACAGGCTAGGGTCACTGAAGCTTTCTTT. Its translation is CASSIGLRQARVTEAFF.

This sequence joins TRBV30 and TRBJ2-1; D is ambiguous. The V and J ends lost 8 bases and 10 bases respectively, with 15 bases between them. The CDR3 is 11 amino acids. CDR1 is GTSNPN and CDR2 is SVGIG in the germline V gene (reference sequence). The CDR3 loop reads CAGELLREQFF. CDR3 DNA: TGTGCCGGGGAACTTCTCAGGGAGCAGTTCTTC. The whole variable domain, remainder taken from reference TRBV30 and TRBJ2-1, is SQTIHQWPATLVQPVGSPLSLECTVEGTSNPNLYWYRQAAGRGLQLLFYSVGIGQISSEVPQNLSASRPQDRQFILSSKKLLLSDSGFYLCAGELLREQFFGPGTRLTVL.

The chain employs TRBV4-3 and TRBJ1-5; possible D gene TRBD1, 5 bases. CDR1 is LGHNA, CDR2 YSLEER, per germline. The CDR3 is 14 amino acids. V gave up 0 bases and J gave up 7 bases, with 10 bases separating them. The CDR3: CASSQDQGRQPQHF. For the CDR3, the DNA is TGCGCCAGCAGCCAAGACCAGGGAAGACAGCCCCAGCATTTT.

The CDR3 DNA reads as TGTGCCAGTAGTATGGAGGGACAGGGCTATTCACCCCTCCACTTT. Its protein is CASSMEGQGYSPLHF. The rearrangement links TRBV19 to TRBJ1-6; 9 nucleotides match TRBD1. CDR3 length equals 15 residues. In germline, CDR1 is LNHDA, CDR2 SQIVND (reference sequence). V lost 3 bases to trimming and J lost 8 bases; unmatched junction nucleotides: 5.

The chain combines TRBV7-9 with TRBJ1-2; D not certain. The CDR3 runs 13 residues. V dropped 4 bases and J dropped 8 bases, with 14 bases sitting between them. From germline, CDR1 is SEHNR and CDR2 FQNEAQ (reference sequence). The CDR3 sequence is CASSSGAAWGYTF. CDR3 coding DNA: TGTGCCAGCAGCTCAGGTGCCGCCTGGGGCTACACCTTC.

This clone was picked up a small number of times. V and J are TRBV12-3 or TRBV12-4 and TRBJ2-1, with a possible D match to TRBD1 (6 bases). This CDR3 spans 11 amino acids. The V and J ends lost 3 bases and 10 bases respectively, with 7 bases between them. DNA for the CDR3: TGTGCCAGCAGTTTCGGACAGGAGCAGTTCTTC. It is translated as CASSFGQEQFF.

The chain employs TRBV7-3 and TRBJ2-1; tentatively, D is TRBD1 (8 bases). The CDR3 is 15 amino acids. CDR1 is SGHTA, CDR2 FQGTGA, per germline. Trimming removed 0 bases from V and 4 bases from J, with 10 bases in between. CDR3 nucleotide sequence: TGTGCCAGCAGCTTAACACAGGGGGGGTACAATGAGCAGTTCTTC. The encoded protein is CASSLTQGGYNEQFF.

This chain uses TRBV28 with TRBJ2-2, with 7 positions matching TRBD2. CDR3 length: 15 residues. Germline V lookup: CDR1 MDHEN, CDR2 SYDVKM. Trimming took 3 bases from V and 1 from J; bases not matched to a gene: 2. For the CDR3, the DNA is TGTGCCAGCAGTTTGATAGCGGGGAACACCGGGGAGCTGTTTTTT. The encoded protein is CASSLIAGNTGELFF.

This clone has just one count. This sequence joins TRBV5-1 and TRBJ2-1; D is possibly TRBD1 (5 bases). Trimming cost V 2 bases and J 3 bases, with 9 bases left between them. The CDR3 is 14 residues long. Germline V gene data show CDR1 as SGHRS and CDR2 as YFSETQ. This CDR3 is CASSFSRVYNEQFF. CDR3 DNA sequence: TGCGCCAGCAGCTTCTCCAGGGTCTACAATGAGCAGTTCTTC.

The DNA of the CDR3 is TGTGCCAGCAGCCAAAGCGGACAGGGGGTCGCGGAGACCCAGTACTTC. Translation gives CASSQSGQGVAETQYF. This chain connects TRBV3-1 (or the pseudogene TRBV3-2) to TRBJ2-5; 10 nucleotides agree with TRBD1. Germline assignment: CDR1 LGHDT and CDR2 YNNKEL (reference sequence). The CDR3 contains 16 residues. V lost 2 bases, J lost 5 bases, and 8 bases stayed unmatched.

The chain joins TRBV19 to TRBJ1-2; D uncertain. The CDR3 loop spans 13 amino acids. Per germline, CDR1 LNHDA and CDR2 SQIVND (reference sequence). V was cut by 7 bases and J by 8 bases, with 17 bases left in between. The DNA of the CDR3 is TGTGCCAGTACCCCTAACGCGGTGAGAGGCTACACCTTC. This gives the protein CASTPNAVRGYTF.

This clone was counted a few times. The V call is TRBV12-3 or TRBV12-4, the J call TRBJ1-2; 9 nucleotides align to TRBD1. The CDR3 is made up of 13 amino acids. V was clipped by 6 bases and J by 3 bases; unmatched bases: 2. In DNA, the CDR3 is TGTGCCAGCAGCGACAGGGGGGACTATGGCTACACCTTC. This codes for CASSDRGDYGYTF.

This rearrangement joins TRBV10-3 to TRBJ1-1; D might be TRBD1 (6 bases). CDR1 ENHRY and CDR2 SYGVKD come from the germline V gene. This CDR3 is built from 16 residues. Deletions cut 4 bases from V and 0 bases from J, with 15 bases between. CDR3: CAISGGGLSMNTEAFF. In nucleotides, the CDR3 is TGTGCCATCAGTGGGGGGGGGCTTTCTATGAACACTGAAGCTTTCTTT.

The CDR3 region is CASSQEPTAPQHF. The DNA of the CDR3 is TGTGCCAGCAGCCAAGAACCGACAGCGCCCCAGCATTTT. The V and J genes are TRBV4-2 and TRBJ1-5; TRBD1 might be the D (5 bases). Between the trimmed V and J ends, which lost 0 bases and 9 bases, there was a span of 9 bases. Germline CDR1 LGHNA, CDR2 YNFKEQ. This CDR3 region has 13 residues.

The chain employs TRBV7-9 and TRBJ2-1, with 11 nucleotides matching TRBD2. This CDR3 region has 16 residues. The V segment lost 2 bases and the J segment 5 bases; nucleotides outside the gene matches: 5. Germline-derived CDR1 and CDR2 are SEHNR and FQNEAQ (reference sequence). CDR3 DNA sequence: TGTGCCAGCAGCTTATTCCGACTAGCGGGAAACAATGAGCAGTTCTTC. Amino acid sequence: CASSLFRLAGNNEQFF. The whole variable domain, filled in from reference TRBV7-9 and TRBJ2-1, reads DTGVSQNPRHKITKRGQNVTFRCDPISEHNRLYWYRQTLGQGPEFLTYFQNEAQLEKSRLLSDRFSAERPKGSFSTLEIQRTEQGDSAMYLCASSLFRLAGNNEQFFGPGTRLTVL.

V is TRBV9 and J is TRBJ2-5; tentatively, D is TRBD2 (7 bases). The V end was cut by 4 bases, the J end by 4 bases, with 23 bases between. CDR1 and CDR2 from the germline V gene are SGDLS and YYNGEE. This CDR3 has 17 amino acids. The CDR3 protein is CASSPFGYGGPGETQYF. The CDR3 DNA reads TGTGCCAGCAGCCCCTTCGGTTACGGGGGGCCGGGAGAGACCCAGTACTTC.